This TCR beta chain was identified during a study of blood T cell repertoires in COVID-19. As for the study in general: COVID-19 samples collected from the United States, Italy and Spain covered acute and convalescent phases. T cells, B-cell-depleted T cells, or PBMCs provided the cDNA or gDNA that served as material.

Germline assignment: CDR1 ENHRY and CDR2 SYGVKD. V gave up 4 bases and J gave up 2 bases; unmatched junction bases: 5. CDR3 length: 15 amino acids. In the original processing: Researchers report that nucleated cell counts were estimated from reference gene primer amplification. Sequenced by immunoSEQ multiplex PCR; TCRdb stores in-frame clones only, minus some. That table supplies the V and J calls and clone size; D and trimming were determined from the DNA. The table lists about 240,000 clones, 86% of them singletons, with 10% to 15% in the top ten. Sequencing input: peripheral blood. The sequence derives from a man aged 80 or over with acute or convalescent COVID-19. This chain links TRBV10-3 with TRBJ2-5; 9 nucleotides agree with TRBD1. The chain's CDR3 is CAISVGGTGQETQYF. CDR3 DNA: TGTGCCATCAGTGTTGGGGGGACAGGGCAAGAGACCCAGTACTTC.